This is a list of T cell receptor beta chains from one sample in a study of T-cell memory formation after mild COVID-19. Each CDR3 protein is one row after TCRdb ran MiXCR on the 5' RACE reads. The data contain fewer than 250,000 distinct CDR3 sequences, roughly a tenth of them singletons. The material sequenced was PBMCs or a T cell subset sorted from them (not recorded which). The receptors originated from a man aged 18 to 30 who had mild COVID-19 (a few samples of this study predate the infection). Cell type and time point are not known. CDR3s include the opening cysteine and the closing phenylalanine or tryptophan. The order of the fields is J gene, clone size, V gene, D gene, CDR3 protein, CDR3 DNA. A D gene is named only where the DNA matches it firmly. Clone size appears in some rows only: once, few, many, or a class for an expanded clone.

TRBJ1-2,many,TRBV12-3/TRBV12-4,TRBD1,CASSYASGTGDNYGYTF,TGTGCCAGCAGTTACGCCTCCGGGACAGGGGATAACTATGGCTACACCTTC
TRBJ2-3,NA,TRBV20-1,NA,CSAGGGFGTDTQYF,TGCAGTGCTGGAGGGGGGTTTGGCACAGATACGCAGTATTTT
TRBJ2-5,NA,TRBV4-2,NA,CASSSGVAGSVETQYF,TGTGCCAGCAGCTCCGGGGTGGCAGGGTCGGTAGAGACCCAGTACTTC
TRBJ2-3,NA,TRBV2,NA,CASSGVLTDTQYF,TGTGCCAGCAGCGGAGTACTGACAGATACGCAGTATTTT
TRBJ1-4,few,TRBV5-1,NA,CASRIGQGNEKLFF,TGCGCCAGCAGGATCGGGCAGGGGAACGAAAAACTGTTTTTT
TRBJ1-1,few,TRBV12-3/TRBV12-4,TRBD1,CASRPTGDTEAFF,TGTGCCAGCAGACCCACAGGGGACACTGAAGCTTTCTTT
TRBJ2-7,many,TRBV5-1,TRBD1,CASRGTGSYEQYF,TGCGCCAGCAGAGGGACAGGGTCCTACGAGCAGTACTTC
TRBJ2-6,few,TRBV7-9,NA,CASSFELSGANVLTF,TGTGCCAGCAGCTTCGAGCTCTCTGGGGCCAACGTCCTGACTTTC
TRBJ2-1,many,TRBV7-2,NA,CASSLAGNNEQFF,TGTGCCAGCAGCTTAGCCGGAAACAATGAGCAGTTCTTC
TRBJ2-1,few,TRBV4-1,TRBD1,CASSRPNRGRNEQFF,TGCGCCAGCAGCCGTCCTAACAGGGGGCGGAATGAGCAGTTCTTC
TRBJ2-7,NA,TRBV27,NA,CARALYEQYF,TGTGCCAGGGCCCTCTACGAGCAGTACTTC
TRBJ1-3,NA,TRBV24-1,NA,CATSDSLTGNTIYF,TGTGCCACCAGTGACAGCTTGACTGGAAACACCATATATTTT
TRBJ2-1,NA,TRBV12-5,TRBD2,CASAPGTSTNEQFF,TGTGCTAGTGCCCCCGGGACTAGCACTAATGAGCAGTTCTTC
TRBJ1-2,NA,TRBV5-1,NA,CASSFLNLGGYGYTF,TGCGCCAGCAGCTTCCTCAACTTAGGGGGCTATGGCTACACCTTC
TRBJ1-4,few,TRBV7-2,NA,CASSLDAIGEKLFF,TGTGCCAGCAGCTTAGACGCCATAGGGGAAAAACTGTTTTTT
TRBJ1-2,few,TRBV12-3/TRBV12-4,TRBD1,CASSSLRDSYGYTF,TGTGCCAGCAGTTCTCTCCGGGACAGCTATGGCTACACCTTC
TRBJ1-1,NA,TRBV18,NA,CASSPPLGLLNTEAFF,TGTGCCAGCTCACCACCCCTGGGCCTATTGAACACTGAAGCTTTCTTT
TRBJ1-1,many,TRBV12-3/TRBV12-4,TRBD1,CASTRQGNTEAFF,TGTGCCAGCACCCGACAGGGGAACACTGAAGCTTTCTTT
TRBJ2-3,few,TRBV24-1,NA,CATSYTDTQYF,TGTGCCACCAGTTACACAGATACGCAGTATTTT
TRBJ1-5,NA,TRBV30,NA,CAWSQEVRGPQHF,TGTGCCTGGAGCCAAGAAGTTCGAGGGCCCCAGCATTTT
TRBJ1-3,NA,TRBV19,TRBD1,CASSRVSTGGPTNTIYF,TGTGCCAGTAGTAGAGTCTCCACAGGGGGCCCAACAAACACCATATATTTT
TRBJ2-3,NA,TRBV6-2/TRBV6-3,NA,CASSRAVSQYF,TGTGCCAGCAGCAGGGCGGTCTCGCAGTATTTT
TRBJ2-1,few,TRBV6-2/TRBV6-3,NA,CASSYSFFYNEQFF,TGTGCCAGCAGTTACTCATTTTTCTACAATGAGCAGTTCTTC
TRBJ2-7,few,TRBV18,NA,CASSPPLQVKYF,TGTGCCAGCTCACCACCTCTCCAGGTAAAATACTTC
TRBJ1-4,NA,TRBV6-1,TRBD1,CASSGTGGDPGEKLFF,TGTGCCAGCAGTGGGACAGGGGGCGACCCTGGGGAAAAACTGTTTTTT
TRBJ2-3,many,TRBV7-9,TRBD2,CASSPSGTTTDTQYF,TGTGCCAGCAGCCCGTCCGGGACTACCACAGATACGCAGTATTTT
TRBJ1-2,few,TRBV5-1,NA,CASSLAIANYGYTF,TGCGCCAGCAGCTTGGCAATAGCTAACTATGGCTACACCTTC
TRBJ2-1,few,TRBV7-2,NA,CATLRGPSYNEQFF,TGTGCCACCCTCAGGGGACCCTCCTACAATGAGCAGTTCTTC
TRBJ2-3,few,TRBV20-1,TRBD1,CSACRTGGADTQYF,TGCAGTGCTTGCAGGACAGGGGGCGCAGATACGCAGTATTTT